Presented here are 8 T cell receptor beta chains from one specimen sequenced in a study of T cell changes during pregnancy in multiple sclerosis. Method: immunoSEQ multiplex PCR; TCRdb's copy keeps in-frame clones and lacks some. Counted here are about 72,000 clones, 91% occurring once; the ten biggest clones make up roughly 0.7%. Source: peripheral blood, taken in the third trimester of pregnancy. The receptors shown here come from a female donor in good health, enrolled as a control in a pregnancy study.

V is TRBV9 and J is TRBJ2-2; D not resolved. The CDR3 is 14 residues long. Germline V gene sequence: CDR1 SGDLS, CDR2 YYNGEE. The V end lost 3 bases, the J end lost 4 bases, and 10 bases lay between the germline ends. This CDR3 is CASSEARGTGELFF. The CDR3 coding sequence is TGTGCCAGCAGCGAGGCACGAGGCACCGGGGAGCTGTTTTTT. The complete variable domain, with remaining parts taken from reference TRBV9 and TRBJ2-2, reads DSGVTQTPKHLITATGQRVTLRCSPRSGDLSVYWYQQSLDQGLQFLIQYYNGEERAKGNILERFSAQQFPDLHSELNLSSLELGDSALYFCASSEARGTGELFFGEGSRLTVL.

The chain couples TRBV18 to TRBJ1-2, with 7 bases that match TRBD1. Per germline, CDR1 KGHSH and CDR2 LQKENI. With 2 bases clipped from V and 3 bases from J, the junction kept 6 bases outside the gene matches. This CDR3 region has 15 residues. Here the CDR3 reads CASSPDRAADYGYTF. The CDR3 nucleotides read TGTGCCAGCTCACCAGACAGGGCTGCGGACTATGGCTACACCTTC.

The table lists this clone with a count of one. CDR3 bases: TGTGCCAGCAGCTTAGACGATCCTCTGCGGCCTAGCTCCTACAATGAGCAGTTCTTC. It is translated as CASSLDDPLRPSSYNEQFF. The chain uses TRBV13 and TRBJ2-1; D is unclear. V gave up 1 base and J gave up 0 bases, with 19 bases separating them. This CDR3 spans 19 amino acids. CDR1 and CDR2 from the germline V gene are PRHDT and FYEKMQ (reference sequence).

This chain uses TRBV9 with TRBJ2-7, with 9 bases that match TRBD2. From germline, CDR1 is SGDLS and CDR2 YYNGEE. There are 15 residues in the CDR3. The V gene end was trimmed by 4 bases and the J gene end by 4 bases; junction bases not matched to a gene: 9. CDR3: CASSPRSGSTYEQYF. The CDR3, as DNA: TGTGCCAGCAGCCCTCGTAGCGGGAGCACTTACGAGCAGTACTTC.

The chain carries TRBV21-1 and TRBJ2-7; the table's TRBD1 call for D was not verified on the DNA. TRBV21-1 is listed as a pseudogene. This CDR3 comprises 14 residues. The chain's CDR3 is CASSAGQDSYEQYF. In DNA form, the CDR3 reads TGTGCCAGCAGCGCGGGACAGGACTCCTACGAGCAGTACTTC.

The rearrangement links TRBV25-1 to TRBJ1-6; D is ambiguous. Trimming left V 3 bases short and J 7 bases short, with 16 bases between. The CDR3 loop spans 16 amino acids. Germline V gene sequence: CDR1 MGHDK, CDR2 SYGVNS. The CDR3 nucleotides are TGTGCCAGCAGTGATCCTCTACGGGTTGAGAATTCACCCCTCCACTTT. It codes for CASSDPLRVENSPLHF.

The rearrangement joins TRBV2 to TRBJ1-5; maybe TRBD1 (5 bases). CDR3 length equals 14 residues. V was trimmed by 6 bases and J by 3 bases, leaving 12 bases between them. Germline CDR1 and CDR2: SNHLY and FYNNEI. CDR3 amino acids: CASSADRFNQPQHF. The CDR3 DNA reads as TGTGCCAGCAGCGCTGACAGATTCAATCAGCCCCAGCATTTT.

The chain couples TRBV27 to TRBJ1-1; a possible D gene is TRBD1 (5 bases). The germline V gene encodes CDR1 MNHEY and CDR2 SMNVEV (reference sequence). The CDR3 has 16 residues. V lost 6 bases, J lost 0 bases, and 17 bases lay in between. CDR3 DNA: TGTGCCAGCAGGATAGGGTCGGGACTGATGAACACTGAAGCTTTCTTT. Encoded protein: CASRIGSGLMNTEAFF.